These 23 T cell receptor beta chains share one sample of origin, sequenced in a study of cytomegalovirus exposure and HLA in healthy donors. PCR employed 60 Vbeta and 13 Jbeta primers. Sequencing used immunoSEQ multiplex PCR; TCRdb keeps in-frame clones, though not all of them. This table has 270,000 or so clones, around nine tenths appearing once. Sequencing was performed on PBMCs. The receptors derive from a girl aged 2-10 years in good health and CMV-seronegative.

The CDR3 sequence is CASSQEYTDTQYF. In DNA, the CDR3 is TGCGCCAGCAGCCAAGAGTACACAGATACGCAGTATTTT. The gene calls are TRBV4-1 and TRBJ2-3; no clear D. The germline V and J ends were trimmed by 0 bases and 2 bases, with 3 bases remaining between them. CDR3 size: 13 residues. CDR1 and CDR2 from the germline V gene are MGHRA and YSYEKL.

The chain links TRBV25-1 to TRBJ1-5; a possible D gene is TRBD1 (6 bases). The CDR3 contains 16 residues. Trimming left V 2 bases short and J 2 bases short, with 13 bases between. Germline V gene lookup returns CDR1 MGHDK and CDR2 SYGVNS. The CDR3: CASSEGAGVGNQPQHF. In DNA form, the CDR3 reads TGTGCCAGCAGTGAAGGGGCAGGGGTAGGCAATCAGCCCCAGCATTTT. Full variable domain (remainder filled in from reference TRBV25-1 and TRBJ1-5): EADIYQTPRYLVIGTGKKITLECSQTMGHDKMYWYQQDPGMELHLIHYSYGVNSTEKGDLSSESTVSRIRTEHFPLTLESARPSHTSQYLCASSEGAGVGNQPQHFGDGTRLSIL.

CDR3 sequence (DNA): TGTGCCACAACGGGGACTCCGACCACCCCTAACACAGATACGCAGTATTTT. Translation: CATTGTPTTPNTDTQYF. The rearrangement joins TRBV2 to TRBJ2-3, with D possibly being TRBD2 (6 bases). The CDR3 loop spans 17 amino acids. The V end was cut by 10 bases, the J end by 2 bases, with 25 bases between. Germline V CDR1 and CDR2: SNHLY, FYNNEI.

V and J are TRBV13 and TRBJ1-5; D gene uncertain. CDR3 length: 13 amino acids. Trimming cost V 5 bases and J 5 bases, with 10 bases left between them. Germline V gene data show CDR1 as PRHDT and CDR2 as FYEKMQ (reference sequence). CDR3: CASSQDGDQPQHF. Written as DNA, the CDR3 is TGTGCCAGCAGCCAGGACGGGGATCAGCCCCAGCATTTT. The whole variable domain, filled in from reference TRBV13 and TRBJ1-5, reads AAGVIQSPRHLIKEKRETATLKCYPIPRHDTVYWYQQGPGQDPQFLISFYEKMQSDKGSIPDRFSAQQFSDYHSELNMSSLELGDSALYFCASSQDGDQPQHFGDGTRLSIL.

Regarding this clone: Other DNA sequences of this sample code for an identical CDR3. This chain uses TRBV28 with TRBJ1-1; maybe TRBD1 (5 bases). From germline, CDR1 is MDHEN and CDR2 SYDVKM. V was cut by 5 bases and J by 3 bases, with 13 bases left in between. The CDR3 is 14 residues long. The CDR3 nucleotides are TGTGCCAGCAGTGCCTTCGGGGGAGACACTGAAGCTTTCTTT. It translates to CASSAFGGDTEAFF.

This chain's CDR3 is CARTQGGETQYF. The CDR3 nucleotides are TGTGCCAGGACACAGGGGGGAGAGACCCAGTACTTC. This chain joins TRBV21-1 and TRBJ2-5; TRBD1 is the table's D call and was not checked against the DNA. TRBV21-1 is marked as a pseudogene. This CDR3 has 12 residues.

The genes are TRBV7-6 and TRBJ2-1; 9 nucleotides line up with TRBD1. CDR1 is SGHVS, CDR2 FNYEAQ, per germline. The CDR3 contains 15 residues. The J segment lost 5 bases and the V segment lost 5 bases, leaving 7 bases of the junction unmatched. The CDR3 region is CASSQGGQGNNEQFF. CDR3 bases: TGTGCCAGCAGCCAGGGGGGACAGGGAAACAATGAGCAGTTCTTC.

The chain is built from TRBV29-1 and TRBJ2-2; unclear D gene. This CDR3 is built from 13 residues. The germline V gene encodes CDR1 SQVTM and CDR2 ANQGSEA. V lost 4 bases and J lost 5, with 11 bases in between. The CDR3 protein is CSVVRLRTGELFF. The DNA for the CDR3 is TGCAGCGTTGTCAGGTTGAGAACCGGGGAGCTGTTTTTT.

The rearrangement uses TRBV14 and TRBJ2-2, with D possibly matching TRBD2 (5 bases). The germline gives CDR1 SGHDN, CDR2 FVKESK. The CDR3 contains 17 residues. V lost 3 bases and J 4 bases, leaving 18 bases between the germline ends. CDR3 protein: CASSHEGEAAPTGELFF. CDR3 sequence (DNA): TGTGCCAGCAGCCATGAGGGAGAGGCGGCCCCCACCGGGGAGCTGTTTTTT. The full variable domain, with the rest looked up from reference TRBV14 and TRBJ2-2, is EAGVTQFPSHSVIEKGQTVTLRCDPISGHDNLYWYRRVMGKEIKFLLHFVKESKQDESGMPNNRFLAERTGGTYSTLKVQPAELEDSGVYFCASSHEGEAAPTGELFFGEGSRLTVL.

V is TRBV5-1 and J is TRBJ1-3; D is possibly TRBD1 (5 bases). Trimming took off 0 bases at V and 2 bases at J, with 9 bases between the two ends. Germline CDR1 is SGHRS and CDR2 is YFSETQ. CDR3 size: 15 residues. CDR3 sequence reads: CASSLERGTGNTIYF. The CDR3 DNA follows: TGCGCCAGCAGCTTGGAGCGGGGGACTGGAAACACCATATATTTT.

J is TRBJ1-4 and V is TRBV6-1; TRBD1 aligns across 9 bases. This CDR3 is built from 15 residues. The V gene end was trimmed by 4 bases and the J gene end by 7 bases; junction bases not matched to a gene: 7. The germline gives CDR1 MNHNS, CDR2 SASEGT. The CDR3 protein is CASSANRGRVEKLFF. Written as DNA, the CDR3 is TGTGCCAGCAGTGCAAACAGGGGGCGCGTTGAAAAACTGTTTTTT.

The chain employs TRBV5-4 and TRBJ1-2; no reliable D call. CDR1 is SGHNT and CDR2 is YYREEE in the germline V gene (reference sequence). Trimming removed 4 bases from V and 1 base from J, with 11 bases in between. The CDR3 has 14 residues. Here the CDR3 reads CASSLSGHNYGYTF. The CDR3 nucleotides are TGTGCCAGCAGCCTCAGTGGGCATAACTATGGCTACACCTTC. Filled out from reference TRBV5-4 and TRBJ1-2, the complete variable domain reads ETGVTQSPTHLIKTRGQQVTLRCSSQSGHNTVSWYQQALGQGPQFIFQYYREEENGRGNFPPRFSGLQFPNYSSELNVNALELDDSALYLCASSLSGHNYGYTFGSGTRLTVV.

The V call is TRBV9, the J call TRBJ1-1; 9 nucleotides match TRBD1. J gave up 10 bases and V 0 bases, and 4 bases lay outside the gene matches. Germline CDR1 is SGDLS and CDR2 is YYNGEE. CDR3 length equals 13 residues. For the CDR3, the DNA is TGTGCCAGCAGCGTAGTTGGGACAGGGTTAGCTTTCTTT. Protein: CASSVVGTGLAFF.

CDR3 coding DNA: TGTGCCAGCAGCTTGCCTGAGCACTATGGCTACACCTTC. This gives the protein CASSLPEHYGYTF. The V gene is TRBV5-4, the J gene TRBJ1-2; D remains ambiguous. This CDR3 comprises 13 residues. CDR1 is SGHNT and CDR2 is YYREEE in the germline V gene (reference sequence). V dropped 1 base and J dropped 3 bases, with 7 bases sitting between them.

In DNA, the CDR3 is TGCGCCAGCGGGACAGCTTTCTACGAGCAGTACTTC. Its translation is CASGTAFYEQYF. The V call is TRBV10-1, the J call TRBJ2-7, with 7 bases lining up with TRBD1. CDR1 and CDR2 (germline): WNHNN, SYGVQD (reference sequence). This CDR3 contains 12 residues. V shed 8 bases, J shed 3 bases, and the junction held 4 bases outside the gene matches.

The chain couples TRBV6-1 to TRBJ2-1; 8 bases fit TRBD1. The CDR3 contains 15 residues. Unmatched junction bases numbered 9, after V lost 2 bases and J lost 9 bases. CDR1 is MNHNS, CDR2 SASEGT, per germline. In DNA, the CDR3 is TGTGCCAGCAGTGAAAGGGGCCAGGGGGCGGGTGAGCAGTTCTTC. Its translation is CASSERGQGAGEQFF.

The chain has TRBV10-3 and TRBJ2-5; 8 nucleotides match TRBD2. V lost 4 bases and J lost 4; bases outside the gene matches: 5. CDR1 is ENHRY and CDR2 is SYGVKD in the germline V gene. The CDR3 covers 14 residues. CDR3 in amino acids: CAISVSGGGETQYF. DNA for the CDR3: TGTGCCATCAGTGTGTCGGGAGGGGGAGAGACCCAGTACTTC.

The chain recombines TRBV2 with TRBJ1-3, with D hard to call. The CDR3 length is 13 residues. V was shortened by 6 bases and J by 0 bases, with 6 bases between the two germline ends. Germline-derived CDR1 and CDR2 are SNHLY and FYNNEI. The CDR3 DNA follows: TGTGCCAGCAGAGCGAGCTCTGGAAACACCATATATTTT. Its translation: CASRASSGNTIYF. The entire variable domain, with the rest obtained from reference TRBV2 and TRBJ1-3, is as follows: EPEVTQTPSHQVTQMGQEVILRCVPISNHLYFYWYRQILGQKVEFLVSFYNNEISEKSEIFDDQFSVERPDGSNFTLKIRSTKLEDSAMYFCASRASSGNTIYFGEGSWLTVV.

The gene calls are TRBV12-5 and TRBJ1-5, with 8 bases that match TRBD1. V lost 1 base, J lost 6 bases, and 14 bases stayed unmatched. This CDR3 comprises 18 residues. The V gene's germline CDR1 is LGHNT and CDR2 FRNRAP. The CDR3 DNA follows: TGTGCTAGTGGTTTGGGAGACAAGACAGGGGATAGGCTTCAGCCCCAGCATTTT. This codes for CASGLGDKTGDRLQPQHF.

The CDR3 here is CASSPDSKNEKLFF. DNA for the CDR3: TGTGCCAGCAGCCCTGACAGCAAAAATGAAAAACTGTTTTTT. The chain is built from TRBV7-9 and TRBJ1-4, with D possibly matching TRBD1 (5 bases). Per germline, CDR1 SEHNR and CDR2 FQNEAQ (reference sequence). The CDR3 spans 14 residues. The V end was cut by 5 bases, the J end by 5 bases, with 12 bases between. The whole variable domain, remainder taken from reference TRBV7-9 and TRBJ1-4, is DTGVSQNPRHKITKRGQNVTFRCDPISEHNRLYWYRQTLGQGPEFLTYFQNEAQLEKSRLLSDRFSAERPKGSFSTLEIQRTEQGDSAMYLCASSPDSKNEKLFFGSGTQLSVL.

This rearrangement joins TRBV28 to TRBJ2-7; D unclear. V gave up 2 bases and J gave up 4 bases, with 6 bases separating them. The CDR3 totals 12 residues. Germline CDR1 is MDHEN and CDR2 is SYDVKM. CDR3: CASSLGAYEQYF. The CDR3 DNA reads TGTGCCAGCAGTTTAGGAGCATACGAGCAGTACTTC.

The chain carries TRBV28 and TRBJ1-6; no clear D. Germline V gene sequence: CDR1 MDHEN, CDR2 SYDVKM. V was pared by 7 bases and J by 9 bases, with 10 bases between. The CDR3 consists of 12 residues. CDR3 sequence: CASKIAGSPLHF. The CDR3 region has the DNA TGTGCCAGCAAAATTGCGGGTTCACCCCTCCACTTT.

The chain recombines TRBV5-5 with TRBJ1-3; possible D gene TRBD1, 5 bases. Trimming left V 4 bases short and J 0 bases short, with 17 bases between. Germline loops: CDR1 SGHKS, CDR2 YYEKEE (reference sequence). The length of the CDR3 is 17 residues. The CDR3 protein is CASSVVWQGTSGNTIYF. CDR3 in DNA: TGTGCCAGCAGCGTCGTCTGGCAGGGTACCTCTGGAAACACCATATATTTT.